Detailed here is one T cell receptor (beta chain). The sample is drawn from a study of cytomegalovirus exposure and HLA in healthy donors. The V gene's germline CDR1 is SGHNT and CDR2 YENEEA. V gave up 5 bases and J gave up 8 bases, with 12 bases separating them. This CDR3 comprises 13 residues. Using immunoSEQ multiplex PCR, the repertoire was profiled, and TCRdb retains in-frame clones only, with some absent. The table lists approximately 71,000 clones, roughly nine tenths of them singletons, with about 3% in the top ten. The receptor was isolated from a man aged 18 to 30 in good health and CMV-seronegative. Sequencing was performed on PBMCs. This sequence joins TRBV11-3 and TRBJ2-2, with D hard to call. The chain's CDR3 is CASSPERRGELFF. CDR3 bases: TGTGCCAGCAGCCCAGAGAGGCGTGGGGAGCTGTTTTTT.